This T cell receptor beta chain emerged from a study of monozygotic twins with inflammatory bowel disease. Study findings and constraints: In these data, no single strong IBD-associated signal or clonotype received support. Part of the variability in patient repertoires may have come from differing immunosuppressive treatments. IBD patients shared fewer clonotypes with other individuals than healthy twins, especially patients with disease activity signs.

Concerning this clonotype itself: Its antigen is as yet unknown.

Following a re-call of the 5' RACE reads, TCRdb has one entry per CDR3 protein and lacks DNA. The sample has roughly 200,000 distinct CDR3 sequences. The sample was blood. The receptor's source is a human donor with ulcerative colitis or Crohn's disease, or a healthy co-twin of an affected twin (not recorded which).

CDR3 region: CASSSDDGRNEQYF. The chain links TRBV11-2 to TRBJ2-7; the TCRdb D gene call, TRBD1, has no DNA to confirm it. CDR1 and CDR2 (germline): SGHAT, FQNNGV. This CDR3 spans 14 amino acids.